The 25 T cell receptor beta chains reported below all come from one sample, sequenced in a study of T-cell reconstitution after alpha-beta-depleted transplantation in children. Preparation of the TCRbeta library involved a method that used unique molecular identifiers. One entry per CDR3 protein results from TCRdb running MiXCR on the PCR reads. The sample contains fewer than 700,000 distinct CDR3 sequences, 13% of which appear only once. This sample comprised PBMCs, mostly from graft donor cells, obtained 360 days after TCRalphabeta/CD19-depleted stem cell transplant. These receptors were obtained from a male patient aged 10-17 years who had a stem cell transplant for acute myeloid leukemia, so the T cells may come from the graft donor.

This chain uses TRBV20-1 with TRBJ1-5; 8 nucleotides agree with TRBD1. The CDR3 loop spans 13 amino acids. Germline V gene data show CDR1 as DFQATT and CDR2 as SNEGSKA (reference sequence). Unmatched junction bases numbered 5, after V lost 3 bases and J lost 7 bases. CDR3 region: CSASQGARQPQHF. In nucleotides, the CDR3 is TGCAGTGCTAGTCAGGGGGCAAGGCAGCCCCAGCATTTT.

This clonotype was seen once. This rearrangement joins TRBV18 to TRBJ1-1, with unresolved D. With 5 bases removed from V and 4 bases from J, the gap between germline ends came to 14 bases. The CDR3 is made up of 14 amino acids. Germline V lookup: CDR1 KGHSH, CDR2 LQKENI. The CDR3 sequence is CASSFAATATEAFF. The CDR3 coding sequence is TGTGCCAGCTCATTCGCCGCCACAGCCACTGAAGCTTTCTTT.

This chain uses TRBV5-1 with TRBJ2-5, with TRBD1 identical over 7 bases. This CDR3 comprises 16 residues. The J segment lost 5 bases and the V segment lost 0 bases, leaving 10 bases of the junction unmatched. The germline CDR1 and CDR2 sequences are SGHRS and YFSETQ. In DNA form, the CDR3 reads TGCGCCAGCAGCTTGGTGACAGGGCCTCCAGCTGAGACCCAGTACTTC. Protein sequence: CASSLVTGPPAETQYF.

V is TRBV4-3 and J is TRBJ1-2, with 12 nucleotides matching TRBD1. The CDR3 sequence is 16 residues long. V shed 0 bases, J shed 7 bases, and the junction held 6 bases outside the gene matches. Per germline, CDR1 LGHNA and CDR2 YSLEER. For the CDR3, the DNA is TGCGCCAGCAGCCAAGATCCGGGACAGGGGGCATTTGGCTACACCTTC. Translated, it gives CASSQDPGQGAFGYTF.

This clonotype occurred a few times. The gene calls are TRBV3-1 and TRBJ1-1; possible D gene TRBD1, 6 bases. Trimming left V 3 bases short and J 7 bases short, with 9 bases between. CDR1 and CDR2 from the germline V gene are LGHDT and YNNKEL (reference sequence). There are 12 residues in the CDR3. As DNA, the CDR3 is TGTGCCAGCAGCCAGGGGGCTGTTGAAGCTTTCTTT. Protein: CASSQGAVEAFF.

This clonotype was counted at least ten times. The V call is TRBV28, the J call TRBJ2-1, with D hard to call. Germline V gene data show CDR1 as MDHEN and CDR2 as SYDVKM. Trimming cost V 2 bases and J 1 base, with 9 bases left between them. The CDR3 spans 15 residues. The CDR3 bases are TGTGCCAGCAGTTTAGCGGATTCTTCCTACAATGAGCAGTTCTTC. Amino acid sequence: CASSLADSSYNEQFF.

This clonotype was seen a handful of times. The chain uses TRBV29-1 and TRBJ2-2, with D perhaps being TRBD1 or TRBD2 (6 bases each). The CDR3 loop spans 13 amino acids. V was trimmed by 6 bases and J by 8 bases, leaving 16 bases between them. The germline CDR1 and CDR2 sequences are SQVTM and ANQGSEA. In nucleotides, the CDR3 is TGCAGCGTGGGGGGACAAAGGACTGGGGAGCTGTTTTTT. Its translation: CSVGGQRTGELFF.

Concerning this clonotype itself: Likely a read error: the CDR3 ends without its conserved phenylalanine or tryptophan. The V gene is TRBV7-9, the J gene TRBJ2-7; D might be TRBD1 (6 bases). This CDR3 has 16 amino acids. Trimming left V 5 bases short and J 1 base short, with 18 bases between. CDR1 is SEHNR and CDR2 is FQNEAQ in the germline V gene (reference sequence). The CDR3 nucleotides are TGTGCCAGCAGCACCCTCCGGCAGGGGTTATCCTACGAGCAGTACTGC. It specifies CASSTLRQGLSYEQYC.

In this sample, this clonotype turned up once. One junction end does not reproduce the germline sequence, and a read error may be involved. CDR3 bases: TGTGCTAGCAGCTTGGCTACTATACAAGAGACCCAGTACTTC. Its protein is CASSLATIQETQYF. The gene calls are TRBV7-7 and TRBJ2-5; D is unclear. The germline V gene encodes CDR1 SSHAT and CDR2 FNYEAQ (reference sequence). The CDR3 loop spans 14 amino acids. Variable domain in full (rest from reference TRBV7-7 and TRBJ2-5): GAGVSQSPRYKVTKRGQDVTLRCDPISSHATLYWYQQALGQGPEFLTYFNYEAQPDKSGLPSDRFSAERPEGSISTLTIQRTEQRDSAMYRCASSLATIQETQYFGPGTRLLVL.

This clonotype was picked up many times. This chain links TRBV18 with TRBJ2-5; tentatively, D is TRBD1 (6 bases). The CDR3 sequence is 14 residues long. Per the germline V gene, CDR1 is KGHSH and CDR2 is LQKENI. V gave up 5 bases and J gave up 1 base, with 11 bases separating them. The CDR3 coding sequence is TGTGCCAGCTCAGCAATAGGGGGCCAAGAGACCCAGTACTTC. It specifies CASSAIGGQETQYF.

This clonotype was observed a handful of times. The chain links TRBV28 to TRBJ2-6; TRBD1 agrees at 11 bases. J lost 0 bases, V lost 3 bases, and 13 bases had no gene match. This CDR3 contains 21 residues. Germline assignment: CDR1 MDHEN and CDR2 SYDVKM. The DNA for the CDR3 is TGTGCCAGCAGTTTCTGGAGTCTCTCGGGACAGGGGGTCTCTGGGGCCAACGTCCTGACTTTC. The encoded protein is CASSFWSLSGQGVSGANVLTF. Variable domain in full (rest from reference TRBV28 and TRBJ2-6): DVKVTQSSRYLVKRTGEKVFLECVQDMDHENMFWYRQDPGLGLRLIYFSYDVKMKEKGDIPEGYSVSREKKERFSLILESASTNQTSMYLCASSFWSLSGQGVSGANVLTFGAGSRLTVL.

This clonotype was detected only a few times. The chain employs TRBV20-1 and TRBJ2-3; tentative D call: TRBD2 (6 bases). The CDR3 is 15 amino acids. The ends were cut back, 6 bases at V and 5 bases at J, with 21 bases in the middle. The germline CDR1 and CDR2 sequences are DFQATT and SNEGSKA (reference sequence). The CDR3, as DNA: TGCAGTGCCCTCCTACGGGACTCTACAAGAGATACGCAGTATTTT. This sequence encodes CSALLRDSTRDTQYF.

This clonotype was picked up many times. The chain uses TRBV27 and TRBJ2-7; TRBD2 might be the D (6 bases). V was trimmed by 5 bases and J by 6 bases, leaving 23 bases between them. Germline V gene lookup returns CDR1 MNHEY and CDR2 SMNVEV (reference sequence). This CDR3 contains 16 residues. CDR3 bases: TGTGCCAGCAGTCTCATGGGCGGGACTGAGATACTCGAGCAGTACTTC. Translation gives CASSLMGGTEILEQYF.

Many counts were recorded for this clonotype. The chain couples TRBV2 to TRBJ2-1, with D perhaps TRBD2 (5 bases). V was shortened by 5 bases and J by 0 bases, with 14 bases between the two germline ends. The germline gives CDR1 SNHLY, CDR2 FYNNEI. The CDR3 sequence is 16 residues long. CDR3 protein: CASSSYLASSYNEQFF. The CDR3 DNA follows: TGTGCCAGCAGTTCCTATTTAGCGAGCTCCTACAATGAGCAGTTCTTC.

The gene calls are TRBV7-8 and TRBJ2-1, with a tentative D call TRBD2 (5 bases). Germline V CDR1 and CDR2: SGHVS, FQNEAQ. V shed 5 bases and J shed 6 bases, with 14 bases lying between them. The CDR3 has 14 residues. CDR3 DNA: TGTGCCAGCAGCCTCTGGACTTGGCCCAATGAGCAGTTCTTC. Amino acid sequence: CASSLWTWPNEQFF.

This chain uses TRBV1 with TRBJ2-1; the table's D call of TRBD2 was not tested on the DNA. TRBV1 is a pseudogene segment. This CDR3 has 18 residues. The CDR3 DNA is TGCACCAGCAGCCAAGATCCTAGGGCCTGTTCCTCCTACAATGAGCAGTTCTTC. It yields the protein CTSSQDPRACSSYNEQFF.

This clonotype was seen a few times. The CDR3 loop reads CASSSTSGSGETQYF. The CDR3, as DNA: TGTGCCAGCAGCTCCACTAGCGGGAGTGGAGAGACCCAGTACTTC. The chain is built from TRBV7-2 and TRBJ2-5; 11 positions match TRBD2. V shed 4 bases, J shed 4 bases, and the junction held 5 bases outside the gene matches. In germline, CDR1 is SGHTA, CDR2 FQGNSA. This CDR3 comprises 15 residues.

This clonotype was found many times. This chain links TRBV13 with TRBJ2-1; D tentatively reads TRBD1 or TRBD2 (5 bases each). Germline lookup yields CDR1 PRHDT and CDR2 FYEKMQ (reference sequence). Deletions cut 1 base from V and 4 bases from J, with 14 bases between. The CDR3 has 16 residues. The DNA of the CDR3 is TGTGCCAGCAGCTTAGTCCGGGACGCCCTGTACAATGAGCAGTTCTTC. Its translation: CASSLVRDALYNEQFF.

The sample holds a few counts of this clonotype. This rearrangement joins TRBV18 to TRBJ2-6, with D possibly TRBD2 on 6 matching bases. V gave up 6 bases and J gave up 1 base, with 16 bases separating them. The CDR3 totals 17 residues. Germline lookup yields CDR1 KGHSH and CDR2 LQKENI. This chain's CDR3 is CASSRGGKGSGANVLTF. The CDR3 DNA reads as TGTGCCAGCTCCCGGGGAGGAAAGGGATCTGGGGCCAACGTCCTGACTTTC.

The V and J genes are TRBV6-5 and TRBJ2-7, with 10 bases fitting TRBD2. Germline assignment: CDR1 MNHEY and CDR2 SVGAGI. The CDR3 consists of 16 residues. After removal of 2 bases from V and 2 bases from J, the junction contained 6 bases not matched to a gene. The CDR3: CASSYLGLAGAYEQYF. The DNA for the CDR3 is TGTGCCAGCAGTTACCTTGGGCTAGCGGGAGCCTACGAGCAGTACTTC.

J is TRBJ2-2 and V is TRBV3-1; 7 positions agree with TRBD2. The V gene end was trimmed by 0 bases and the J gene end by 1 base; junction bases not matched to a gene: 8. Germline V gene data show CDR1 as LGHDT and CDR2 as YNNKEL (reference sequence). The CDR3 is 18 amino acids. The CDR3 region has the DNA TGTGCCAGCAGCCAAGACCGATCTAGCGGAGGGAACACCGGGGAGCTGTTTTTT. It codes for CASSQDRSSGGNTGELFF.

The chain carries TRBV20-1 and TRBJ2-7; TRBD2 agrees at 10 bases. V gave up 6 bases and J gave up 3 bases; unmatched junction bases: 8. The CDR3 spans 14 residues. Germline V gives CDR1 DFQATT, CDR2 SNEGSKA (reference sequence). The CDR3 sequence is CSARKLAGDYEQYF. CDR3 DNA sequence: TGCAGTGCCCGGAAGCTAGCGGGAGACTACGAGCAGTACTTC.

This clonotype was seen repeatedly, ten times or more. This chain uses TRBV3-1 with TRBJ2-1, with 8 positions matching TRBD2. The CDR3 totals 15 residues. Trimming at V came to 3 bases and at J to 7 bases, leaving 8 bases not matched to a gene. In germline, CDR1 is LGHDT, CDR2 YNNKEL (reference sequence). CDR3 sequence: CASSHSSGTGNEQFF. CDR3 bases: TGTGCCAGCAGCCACAGTAGCGGGACTGGGAATGAGCAGTTCTTC.

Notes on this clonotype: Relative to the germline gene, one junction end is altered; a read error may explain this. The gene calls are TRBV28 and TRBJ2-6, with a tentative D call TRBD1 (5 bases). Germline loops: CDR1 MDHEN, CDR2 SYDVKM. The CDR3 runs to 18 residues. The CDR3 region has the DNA TGTGCCAGCAGTTTCTCTATCCATTCCCTCTCTGGGGCCTACGTCCTGACTTTC. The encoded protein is CASSFSIHSLSGAYVLTF. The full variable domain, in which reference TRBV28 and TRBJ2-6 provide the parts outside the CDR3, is DVKVTQSSRYLVKRTGEKVFLECVQDMDHENMFWYRQDPGLGLRLIYFSYDVKMKEKGDIPEGYSVSREKKERFSLILESASTNQTSMYLCASSFSIHSLSGAYVLTFGAGSRLTVL.

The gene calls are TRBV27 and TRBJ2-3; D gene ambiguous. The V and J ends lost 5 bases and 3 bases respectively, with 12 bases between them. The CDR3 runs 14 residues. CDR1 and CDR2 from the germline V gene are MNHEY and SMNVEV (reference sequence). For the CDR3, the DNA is TGTGCCAGCAGTCCCCTTCGAATGACAGATACGCAGTATTTT. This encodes CASSPLRMTDTQYF.